The 5 T cell receptor beta chains reported below all come from one sample, sequenced in a study of shared clonotypes between healthy human individuals. Naivety among CD8 cells was defined by CD45RO negativity and positive CCR7 selection, thereby excluding terminally differentiated effector memory CD45RA+ cells. Measured with immunoSEQ multiplex PCR; TCRdb has only the in-frame clones, and not every one. Of millions of clones in the sample, approximately 94% were seen once. The sample was naive CD8+ T cells from PBMCs. The receptors stem from a man between 18 and 29 years old in good health. Some clones in this sample may be carry-over from other donors' samples.

The chain is built from TRBV10-2 and TRBJ2-7; D is uncertain. V lost 5 bases and J lost 1, with 12 bases in between. There are 14 residues in the CDR3. The V gene's germline CDR1 is WSHSY and CDR2 SAAADI. Written as DNA, the CDR3 is TGCGCCAGCAGTCAGCAGATGCGGTCCTACGAGCAGTACTTC. Its translation: CASSQQMRSYEQYF.

The chain couples TRBV10-3 to TRBJ2-7, with 9 bases aligning to TRBD2. Germline V CDR1 and CDR2: ENHRY, SYGVKD. The length of the CDR3 is 13 residues. The ends lost 10 bases at V and 7 bases at J; junction bases unmatched: 11. Written as DNA, the CDR3 is TGTGCCAGTTCGGCGGGAGGGCCAGGTGAGCAGTACTTC. Translation gives CASSAGGPGEQYF.

The J gene is TRBJ2-1, the V gene TRBV9, with D hard to call. The CDR3 totals 16 residues. Trimming took off 1 base at V and 0 bases at J, with 11 bases between the two ends. The germline CDR1 and CDR2 sequences are SGDLS and YYNGEE. The CDR3, as DNA: TGTGCCAGCAGCGTATCCGGGCGGAGCTCCTACAATGAGCAGTTCTTC. Amino acid sequence: CASSVSGRSSYNEQFF.

The rearrangement links TRBV7-8 to TRBJ2-5; TRBD2 agrees at 8 bases. The trim removed 5 bases at V and 5 bases at J, leaving 16 bases unmatched. Germline V gene lookup returns CDR1 SGHVS and CDR2 FQNEAQ. CDR3 size: 17 residues. The chain's CDR3 is CASSNLLASGPRETQYF. The CDR3 DNA sequence: TGTGCCAGCAGCAACCTGCTGGCTAGCGGGCCTAGGGAGACCCAGTACTTC.

The chain has TRBV6-5 and TRBJ1-2, with D maybe TRBD1 (6 bases). CDR3 length: 16 residues. Germline V gene data show CDR1 as MNHEY and CDR2 as SVGAGI. The V and J ends lost 4 bases and 6 bases respectively, with 21 bases between them. CDR3 in DNA: TGTGCCAGCAGTTCCCCTACAGATGACAGGATCCATGGCTACACCTTC. This codes for CASSSPTDDRIHGYTF.